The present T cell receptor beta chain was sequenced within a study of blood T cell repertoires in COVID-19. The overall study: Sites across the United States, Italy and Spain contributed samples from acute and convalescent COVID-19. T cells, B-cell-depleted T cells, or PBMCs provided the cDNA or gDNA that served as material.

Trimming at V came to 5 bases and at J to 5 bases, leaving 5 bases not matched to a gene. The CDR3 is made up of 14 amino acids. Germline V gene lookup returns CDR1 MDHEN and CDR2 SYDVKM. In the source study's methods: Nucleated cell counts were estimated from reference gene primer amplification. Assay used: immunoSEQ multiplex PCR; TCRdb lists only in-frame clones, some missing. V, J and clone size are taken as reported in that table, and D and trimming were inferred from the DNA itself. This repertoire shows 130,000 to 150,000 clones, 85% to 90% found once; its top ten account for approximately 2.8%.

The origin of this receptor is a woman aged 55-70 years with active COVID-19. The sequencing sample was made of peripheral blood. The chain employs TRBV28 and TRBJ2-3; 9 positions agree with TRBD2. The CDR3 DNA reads TGTGCCAGCAGTAGGGCGGGAGGGCAAGATACGCAGTATTTT. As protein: CASSRAGGQDTQYF.